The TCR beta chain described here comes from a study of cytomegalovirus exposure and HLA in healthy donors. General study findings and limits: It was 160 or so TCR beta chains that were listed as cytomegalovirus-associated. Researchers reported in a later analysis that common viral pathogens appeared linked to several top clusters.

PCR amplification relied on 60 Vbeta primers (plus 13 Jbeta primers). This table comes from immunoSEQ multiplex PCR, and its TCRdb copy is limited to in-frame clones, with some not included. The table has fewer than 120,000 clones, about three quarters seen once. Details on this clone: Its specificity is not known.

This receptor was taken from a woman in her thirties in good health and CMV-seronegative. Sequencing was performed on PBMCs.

CDR3 nucleotides: TGTGCCAGCAGCGATGGAGGGATAGGGGACTATGGCTACACCTTC. This sequence encodes CASSDGGIGDYGYTF. The chain carries TRBV9 and TRBJ1-2, with a weak D call TRBD1 (5 bases). This CDR3 spans 15 amino acids. V lost 3 bases, J lost 3 bases, and 15 bases lay in between. Germline CDR1 and CDR2: SGDLS and YYNGEE. Full variable domain (rest looked up from reference TRBV9 and TRBJ1-2): DSGVTQTPKHLITATGQRVTLRCSPRSGDLSVYWYQQSLDQGLQFLIQYYNGEERAKGNILERFSAQQFPDLHSELNLSSLELGDSALYFCASSDGGIGDYGYTFGSGTRLTVV.